The present entry profiles one TCR beta chain with its context. Original methodology: Estimated nucleated cell counts came from reference gene primer amplification. TCRdb's copy holds only in-frame clones and misses some; the assay was immunoSEQ multiplex PCR. The D gene and trimming were derived from the DNA, and the V and J assignments and clone size from that table. The sample lists roughly 280,000 clones; about 90% were seen once. The sample comes from a study of blood T cell repertoires in COVID-19. The CDR3 spans 16 residues. The germline V and J ends were trimmed by 1 base and 4 bases, with 13 bases remaining between them. Germline CDR1 reads SGHAT; CDR2 reads FQNNGV. During active infection, Seattle patients enrolled and were then monitored through disease.

Specimen: peripheral blood. This sequence was found in a woman aged 25 to 39 with COVID-19, enrolled during active disease. This chain links TRBV11-2 with TRBJ2-2, with D tentatively TRBD2 (5 bases). The CDR3: CASSLVFFAGTGELFF. DNA of the CDR3: TGTGCCAGCAGCTTAGTGTTTTTCGCGGGCACCGGGGAGCTGTTTTTT.